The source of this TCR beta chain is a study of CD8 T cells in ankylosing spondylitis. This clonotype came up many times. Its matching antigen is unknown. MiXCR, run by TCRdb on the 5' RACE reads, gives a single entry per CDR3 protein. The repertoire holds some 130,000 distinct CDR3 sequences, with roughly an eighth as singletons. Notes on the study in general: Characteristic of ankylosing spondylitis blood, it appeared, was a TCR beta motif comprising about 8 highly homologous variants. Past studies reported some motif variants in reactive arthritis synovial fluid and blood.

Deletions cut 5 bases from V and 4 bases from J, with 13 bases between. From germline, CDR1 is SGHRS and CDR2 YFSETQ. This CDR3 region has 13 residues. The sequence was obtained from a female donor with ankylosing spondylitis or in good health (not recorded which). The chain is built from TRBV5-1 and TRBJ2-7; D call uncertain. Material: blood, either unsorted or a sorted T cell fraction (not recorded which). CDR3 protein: CASRRLLDYEQYF. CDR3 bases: TGCGCCAGCAGACGACTCCTAGATTACGAGCAGTACTTC.